This T cell receptor beta chain was recovered during a study of T cells after yellow fever vaccination (dated by TCRdb to 2018 to 2020). Concerning the study at large: Libraries from fractions with low cell numbers were prepared with the SMART-Seq v4 Ultra Low Input RNA kit. To track T-cell clones before and after primary and booster YFV17D yellow fever vaccination, bulk TCR alpha and beta repertoires were sequenced longitudinally. The cohort comprised two healthy male donors, one aged 18 to 30 and one aged 30 to 39 years. Blood was collected at multiple timepoints before and after primary and secondary immunization, and bulk PBMC replicates and cell subsets were isolated.

The treatment or condition label of this sample denotes: live attenuated yellow fever vaccine strain. PBMCs were isolated from peripheral blood using a standard Ficoll-Paque protocol. Dynabeads CD4 and CD8 positive selection kits were used to isolate the CD4 and CD8 T-cell fractions. TriZol was used to extract RNA from bulk PBMCs, CD4 and CD8 fractions, and dextramer-positive and dextramer-negative fractions. Beyond this particular receptor, the publication reports: Computational filtering was needed because FACS-sorted repertoires could contain abundant contaminating clonotypes from the bulk population. A small fraction of clonotypes showed up in both the CD4 and CD8 compartments, probably as a result of convergent recombination. Compared with the primary T-cell response, the secondary T-cell response was weaker but faster, peaking on day 5 rather than day 15. After the booster, most clones that had expanded after primary vaccination were detected again (approximately 95% of CD4 and around nine tenths of CD8), suggesting broad maintenance of memory. Because the study included only a couple of donors, the extent to which the findings can be generalized is limited.

About this clonotype: Its specific antigen is unknown. No qualities accompany the bases; no much larger clone lies one base away.

For this chain, trimming is 3 bases at the V end and 4 bases at the J end, and the number of junction bases without a gene match is 3. Spanning cysteine to phenylalanine, the CDR3 consists of 14 amino acids. Of all the DNA, just the CDR3 is kept, 42 bases in frame from base 1. CDR1 and CDR2 were assigned from the germline V gene (reference sequence) as LNHDA and SQIVND. TCR cDNA was made using 5'RACE template switching, a step that added a universal primer site and unique molecular identifiers. Priming for cDNA synthesis came from both the TCR alpha and TCR beta constant segments. Library amplification involved two PCR steps, and the second step added sample barcodes and sequencing adapters. Sequencing of libraries was done on Illumina HiSeq 2500 (2x100 bp) or NovaSeq (2x150 bp). As for how the authors treated the data: Demultiplexing of reads and collapsing into UMI consensus sequences were performed with MIGEC, and V(D)J alignment was carried out with MiXCR. Clonotypes responding to the vaccine were identified with edgeR on replicate PBMC samples, with the criteria of FDR below 0.01 and a log2 fold change above 5 up to day 15. Each bulk clonotype was labeled CD4 or CD8 based on which sequenced repertoire, CD4 or CD8, contained the clonotype at higher abundance. TCRdb trimmed public reads at Q25 via fastp, called clones via MiXCR and kept in-frame beta chains. Each CDR3 protein appears once, grouped with its most common genes and DNA. The V and J calls and clone size come from TCRdb's table, not from the authors' own analysis. The sample data list 200,000 to 250,000 distinct CDR3 sequences, and 6.9% of these were observed just once. Approximately 0.87% of the sample goes to the ten largest clones.

The specimen was CD4+ T cells sorted from PBMCs, collected 15 days after the yellow fever booster vaccination. Recombination joined TRBV19 with TRBJ2-3; the central 8 bases match TRBD2. The source is a young man who received the YFV17D yellow fever vaccine. The DNA is as follows: TGTGCCAGTAGTATCCTAGCGGGCCCAGATACGCAGTATTTT. Translated, it reads CASSILAGPDTQYF.